The clone carrying this TCR beta chain has only a few counts. This specimen belongs to a study of T cells in Graves' hyperthyroidism and ophthalmopathy. On the study more broadly: Peripheral blood specimens were obtained at initial diagnosis, prior to any treatment.

RNA transcripts provided the source from which TCR beta CDR3 regions were amplified. First-round RT-PCR with HTBI primers amplified the TCR CDR3 region. MiXCR, run by TCRdb on the multiplex PCR reads, gives a single entry per CDR3 protein. The table has approximately 590,000 distinct CDR3 sequences, around a sixth seen once. V was clipped by 0 bases and J by 1 base; unmatched bases: 3. The CDR3 is made up of 16 amino acids. From germline, CDR1 is SGDLS and CDR2 YYNGEE. Sequenced material: blood. This TCR derives from a woman aged 25 to 39 with Graves' hyperthyroidism. V usage is TRBV9 and J usage is TRBJ2-7, with 11 bases aligning to TRBD2. The CDR3 DNA follows: TGTGCCAGCAGCGTAGGAGGACTAGCGGGTTCCTACGAGCAGTACTTC. Translation gives CASSVGGLAGSYEQYF.